Presented here are 29 T cell receptor beta chains from one specimen sequenced in a study of CD8 T cells in ankylosing spondylitis (dated by TCRdb to about 2017). Library prep was done by 5' RACE. The listed sequencing device is Illumina HiSeq 2500. TCRdb reprocessing: public reads trimmed at Q25 with fastp, clones called with MiXCR, in-frame beta chains kept. Rows with a matching CDR3 protein are joined into one entry that keeps the most common DNA and genes. This sample holds roughly 300,000 distinct CDR3 sequences; less than 10% were observed only once. The leading ten clones occupy less than 15% of the sample. The investigation overall reported the following: A TCR beta motif made up of several highly homologous amino acid variants appeared to be characteristic of blood from ankylosing spondylitis patients.

No antigens are known for them. The material sequenced was blood, either unsorted or a sorted T cell fraction (not recorded which). The receptors were gathered from a male donor with ankylosing spondylitis.

This clonotype occurred a few times. The chain links TRBV30 to TRBJ2-5, with a weak D call TRBD2 (5 bases). V shed 3 bases and J shed 1 base, with 12 bases lying between them. Germline assignment: CDR1 GTSNPN and CDR2 SVGIG (reference sequence). The CDR3 consists of 14 residues. CDR3 protein: CAWRTPSGQETQYF. CDR3 in DNA: TGTGCCTGGAGAACCCCGAGCGGCCAAGAGACCCAGTACTTC.

This rearrangement joins TRBV11-2 to TRBJ2-7; D is unresolved. The CDR3 loop spans 14 amino acids. CDR1 is SGHAT, CDR2 FQNNGV, per germline. V was shortened by 5 bases and J by 4 bases, with 15 bases between the two germline ends. CDR3 protein: CASSGIFLGYEQYF. As DNA, the CDR3 is TGTGCCAGCAGCGGTATCTTCCTGGGGTACGAGCAGTACTTC.

This clonotype came up a few times. This chain uses TRBV7-9 with TRBJ1-3, with D hard to call. The CDR3 is 16 residues long. Germline values: CDR1 SEHNR, CDR2 FQNEAQ (reference sequence). V was pared by 2 bases and J by 0 bases, with 11 bases between. The CDR3 sequence: CASSLRPASSGNTIYF. CDR3 coding DNA: TGTGCCAGCAGCTTAAGGCCGGCTTCCTCTGGAAACACCATATATTTT.

This clonotype was seen a few times. The chain couples TRBV12-3 or TRBV12-4 to TRBJ1-1; 8 nucleotides line up with TRBD1. This CDR3 has 14 amino acids. The ends lost 3 bases at V and 4 bases at J; junction bases unmatched: 4. CDR3 protein: CASSFQGASTEAFF. The CDR3 nucleotides are TGTGCCAGCAGTTTCCAGGGGGCGAGCACTGAAGCTTTCTTT.

The V call is TRBV5-1, the J call TRBJ2-5; D perhaps matches TRBD1 (5 bases). Germline CDR1 is SGHRS and CDR2 is YFSETQ. This CDR3 contains 14 residues. Trimming stripped 7 bases from V and 5 bases from J, with 18 bases between. As DNA, the CDR3 is TGCGCCAGCGCGATGGTGGCGCCAGGGGAGACCCAGTACTTC. This sequence encodes CASAMVAPGETQYF.

This clonotype was observed a few times. J is TRBJ2-1 and V is TRBV14, with TRBD2 identical over 9 bases. In germline, CDR1 is SGHDN, CDR2 FVKESK. This CDR3 comprises 13 residues. The V gene end was trimmed by 10 bases and the J gene end by 5 bases; junction bases not matched to a gene: 6. CDR3 region: CATPCGRDNEQFF. As DNA, the CDR3 is TGTGCCACCCCCTGCGGGAGGGACAATGAGCAGTTCTTC.

The CDR3 DNA sequence: TGTGCCATCCGAGACAGGGGGGCTGCAGATACGCAGTATTTT. It encodes CAIRDRGAADTQYF. The chain couples TRBV2 to TRBJ2-3; 9 bases match TRBD1. The CDR3 extends over 14 amino acids. Looked up from germline, CDR1 is SNHLY and CDR2 is FYNNEI. V lost 10 bases to trimming and J lost 4 bases; unmatched junction nucleotides: 9.

The CDR3 sequence: CASSLYPGTGTYEQYF. The CDR3 DNA reads TGTGCCAGCAGTCTCTACCCCGGGACAGGAACCTACGAGCAGTACTTC. V is TRBV27 and J is TRBJ2-7; 8 nucleotides agree with TRBD1. The CDR3 loop spans 16 amino acids. Germline V lookup: CDR1 MNHEY, CDR2 SMNVEV (reference sequence). V lost 5 bases and J lost 2; bases outside the gene matches: 11.

At least ten counts were recorded for this clonotype. The chain combines TRBV12-3 or TRBV12-4 with TRBJ1-6, with D tentatively TRBD1 (5 bases). V lost 3 bases and J 10 bases, leaving 19 bases between the germline ends. The CDR3 covers 16 residues. The CDR3 DNA is TGTGCCAGCAGTTTCGGCCCCGCGGGGACTGGCTCACCCCTCCACTTT. As protein: CASSFGPAGTGSPLHF.

This clonotype occurred a few times. The rearrangement joins TRBV5-1 to TRBJ1-1; no reliable D call. The CDR3 contains 14 residues. Per germline, CDR1 SGHRS and CDR2 YFSETQ. V lost 0 bases and J lost 6, with 12 bases in between. CDR3 protein: CASSLEPGSSEAFF. As DNA, the CDR3 is TGCGCCAGCAGCTTGGAGCCGGGAAGTTCTGAAGCTTTCTTT.

The gene calls are TRBV5-1 and TRBJ2-7; the match to TRBD2 covers 8 bases. Germline CDR1 SGHRS, CDR2 YFSETQ. V lost 4 bases and J lost 0; bases outside the gene matches: 3. There are 14 residues in the CDR3. The CDR3 is CASSVSGDSYEQYF. The CDR3 DNA is TGCGCCAGCAGCGTTAGCGGGGACTCCTACGAGCAGTACTTC.

This clonotype occurred a few times. The chain uses TRBV27 and TRBJ2-7, with a weak D call TRBD2 (6 bases). Germline V gives CDR1 MNHEY, CDR2 SMNVEV (reference sequence). Trimming pared 6 bases from V and 0 bases from J, leaving 15 bases between. This CDR3 spans 15 amino acids. The CDR3 here is CASRAGPPLSYEQYF. DNA for the CDR3: TGTGCCAGCAGAGCGGGCCCCCCACTCTCCTACGAGCAGTACTTC.

V usage is TRBV9 and J usage is TRBJ1-6; D is unresolved. Trimming left V 3 bases short and J 3 bases short, with 7 bases between. Germline-derived CDR1 and CDR2 are SGDLS and YYNGEE. The CDR3 sequence is 14 residues long. The CDR3 nucleotides are TGTGCCAGCAGCGGGGAAAACTATAATTCACCCCTCCACTTT. Residues: CASSGENYNSPLHF.

This clonotype has a count of ten or more. The chain employs TRBV6-1 and TRBJ2-4; TRBD2 matches 12 bases. Germline values: CDR1 MNHNS, CDR2 SASEGT. CDR3 size: 15 residues. J lost 5 bases, V lost 6 bases, and 5 bases had no gene match. Written as DNA, the CDR3 is TGTGCCAGCAGGACGACTAGCGGGAGCCAAAACATTCAGTACTTC. This sequence encodes CASRTTSGSQNIQYF.

The chain uses TRBV20-1 and TRBJ1-4; a weak D match, TRBD1 (5 bases). Germline CDR1 and CDR2: DFQATT and SNEGSKA (reference sequence). The CDR3 is 14 amino acids. V lost 6 bases, J lost 4 bases, and 15 bases lay in between. The chain's CDR3 is CSALRAGFNEKLFF. DNA for the CDR3: TGCAGTGCGCTAAGGGCAGGGTTTAATGAAAAACTGTTTTTT.

The chain links TRBV2 to TRBJ2-2; 11 nucleotides match TRBD1. The CDR3 consists of 16 residues. V dropped 7 bases and J dropped 6; count of bases not matched to a gene: 10. Germline V gene sequence: CDR1 SNHLY, CDR2 FYNNEI. The CDR3 loop is CASTLGGQGASGELFF. The CDR3 coding sequence is TGTGCCAGCACCCTGGGTGGACAGGGGGCCTCCGGGGAGCTGTTTTTT.

V usage is TRBV4-3 and J usage is TRBJ2-2, with 15 bases lining up with TRBD2. The CDR3 sequence is 17 residues long. Germline CDR1 is LGHNA and CDR2 is YSLEER. Trimming took 4 bases from V and 3 from J; bases not matched to a gene: 3. The CDR3 region is CASSPGTSGRYTGELFF. The CDR3 DNA follows: TGCGCCAGCAGCCCAGGGACTAGCGGGAGGTACACCGGGGAGCTGTTTTTT.

This clonotype has ten or more counts. The chain links TRBV10-3 to TRBJ2-7; 7 positions agree with TRBD1. Trimming cost V 8 bases and J 3 bases; bases outside gene matches: 4. Looked up from germline, CDR1 is ENHRY and CDR2 is SYGVKD. The CDR3 length is 12 residues. CDR3 region: CAIRDRNYEQYF. CDR3 DNA sequence: TGTGCCATCCGGGACAGAAACTACGAGCAGTACTTC.

For this clonotype: Its ends do not fully match the called genes, so a read error is possible. This rearrangement joins TRBV7-7 to TRBJ2-2; 7 bases match TRBD2. Germline V gene lookup returns CDR1 SSHAT and CDR2 FNYEAQ (reference sequence). This CDR3 contains 15 residues. The CDR3 DNA reads as TGTGCTAGCAGCCAAGGACTAGCGAACACCGGGGAGCTGTTTTTT. Encoded protein: CASSQGLANTGELFF.

This clonotype was observed a handful of times. This chain uses TRBV25-1 with TRBJ1-1; D not certain. Trimming cost V 4 bases and J 0 bases, with 15 bases left between them. The germline gives CDR1 MGHDK, CDR2 SYGVNS. This CDR3 is built from 16 residues. CDR3 in amino acids: CASSGPAGNMNTEAFF. The DNA for the CDR3 is TGTGCCAGCAGTGGTCCAGCAGGAAACATGAACACTGAAGCTTTCTTT.

This clonotype was observed at least ten times. V usage is TRBV5-1 and J usage is TRBJ2-2; D may match TRBD1 or TRBD2 (5 bases each). CDR3 length equals 18 residues. Germline-derived CDR1 and CDR2 are SGHRS and YFSETQ. The V and J ends lost 4 bases and 0 bases respectively, with 19 bases between them. The CDR3 loop reads CASSVRDQSYTNTGELFF. DNA for the CDR3: TGCGCCAGCAGCGTACGGGACCAAAGCTACACGAACACCGGGGAGCTGTTTTTT.

This clonotype appeared many times. This chain links TRBV12-3 or TRBV12-4 with TRBJ2-7; 9 bases fit TRBD2. Unmatched junction bases numbered 3, after V lost 3 bases and J lost 3 bases. This CDR3 is 14 amino acids long. CDR3 bases: TGTGCCAGCAGTTTGACTAGCGGCGGCTACGAGCAGTACTTC. Its translation is CASSLTSGGYEQYF.

The chain joins TRBV7-3 to TRBJ2-3; 7 nucleotides align to TRBD2. The ends lost 5 bases at V and 5 bases at J; junction bases unmatched: 7. The CDR3 runs to 14 residues. The germline gives CDR1 SGHTA, CDR2 FQGTGA. CDR3 residues: CASSRVGGRDTQYF. CDR3 DNA sequence: TGTGCCAGCAGCAGGGTCGGGGGGAGAGATACGCAGTATTTT.

The rearrangement links TRBV7-2 to TRBJ2-2; no reliable D call. The length of the CDR3 is 14 residues. V was clipped by 5 bases and J by 1 base, with 8 bases between them. Germline V gene lookup returns CDR1 SGHTA and CDR2 FQGNSA. CDR3 protein: CASSRLVNTGELFF. Written as DNA, the CDR3 is TGTGCCAGCAGCCGTCTAGTGAACACCGGGGAGCTGTTTTTT.

In this sample, this clonotype turned up a few times. The chain joins TRBV20-1 to TRBJ2-5, with 7 positions matching TRBD2. The CDR3 contains 16 residues. V was clipped by 7 bases and J by 5 bases; unmatched bases: 19. Germline V gene sequence: CDR1 DFQATT, CDR2 SNEGSKA (reference sequence). DNA of the CDR3: TGCAGTGTACACACCCGGCGGGGTGTGCGGGGGGAGACCCAGTACTTC. Protein: CSVHTRRGVRGETQYF.

This chain joins TRBV29-1 and TRBJ2-7; TRBD1 matches 9 bases. J was trimmed by 2 bases and V by 4 bases; bases with no gene match: 6. CDR1 SQVTM and CDR2 ANQGSEA come from the germline V gene. This CDR3 spans 14 amino acids. DNA for the CDR3: TGCAGCGTTGTGACCGGGACAGGGACCTACGAGCAGTACTTC. Translated, it gives CSVVTGTGTYEQYF.

The chain couples TRBV28 to TRBJ1-2; D is unresolved. This CDR3 comprises 13 residues. Germline values: CDR1 MDHEN, CDR2 SYDVKM. Trimming removed 8 bases from V and 4 bases from J, with 14 bases in between. The CDR3 DNA follows: TGTGCCAGCCAAAGGCCCGGGAGCTATGGCTACACCTTC. Its translation is CASQRPGSYGYTF.

The chain uses TRBV9 and TRBJ2-7; D is uncertain. The CDR3 is 15 amino acids. In germline, CDR1 is SGDLS, CDR2 YYNGEE. The V end was cut by 0 bases, the J end by 1 base, with 11 bases between. The CDR3 DNA reads as TGTGCCAGCAGCGTAGAAGTCTGGTCTTCCTACGAGCAGTACTTC. Translated: CASSVEVWSSYEQYF.

V usage is TRBV7-9 and J usage is TRBJ2-7, with D possibly TRBD1 on 6 matching bases. Between the trimmed V and J ends, which lost 7 bases and 9 bases, there was a span of 13 bases. There are 11 residues in the CDR3. Germline lookup yields CDR1 SEHNR and CDR2 FQNEAQ (reference sequence). The CDR3 region has the DNA TGTGCCAGCAAGGGGGTCTTCGGGCAGTACTTC. It encodes CASKGVFGQYF.